These 9 T cell receptor beta chains came from one sample sequenced in a study of tumor-infiltrating lymphocytes in localized non-small cell lung cancer. TCRdb keeps only in-frame clones here, not all; method: immunoSEQ multiplex PCR. The sample carries around 2,500 clones, 40% to 60% recorded once. Material for sequencing was uninvolved lung tissue not adjacent to the tumor. The receptors come from a human donor with non-small cell lung cancer. Some clones in this sample may be carry-over from other donors' samples.

The J gene is TRBJ2-7, the V gene TRBV9; D possibly corresponds to TRBD2 (6 bases). The V gene lost 2 bases and the J gene lost 5 bases, with 14 bases spanning the gap. The germline V gene has CDR1 SGDLS and CDR2 YYNGEE. The CDR3 has 14 residues. The CDR3 DNA is TGTGCCAGCAGCGTCCGACTAGGCCTCCACGAGCAGTACTTC. Protein product: CASSVRLGLHEQYF.

This clone has only a few counts. The V gene is TRBV12-5, the J gene TRBJ1-2; weak D call: TRBD1 (6 bases). Germline values: CDR1 LGHNT, CDR2 FRNRAP. Trimming cost V 5 bases and J 3 bases, with 16 bases left between them. There are 15 residues in the CDR3. CDR3 in DNA: TGTGCTAGTGGTCCTCCACTTAAGGGGGACTATGGCTACACCTTC. Protein product: CASGPPLKGDYGYTF.

This clone was recorded a few times. This chain joins TRBV9 and TRBJ2-7; D is ambiguous. Trimming took 0 bases from V and 2 from J, leaving 12 bases between them. Germline CDR1 SGDLS, CDR2 YYNGEE. This CDR3 spans 15 amino acids. The CDR3 loop is CASSVEGRIPYEQYF. DNA for the CDR3: TGTGCCAGCAGCGTAGAAGGCAGGATCCCCTACGAGCAGTACTTC.

This clone was observed a handful of times. This sequence joins TRBV6-5 and TRBJ1-6; 8 bases map to TRBD1. V trimming: 0 bases; J trimming: 6 bases; junction bases outside the gene matches: 1. Germline values: CDR1 MNHEY, CDR2 SVGAGI. The CDR3 is made up of 15 amino acids. CDR3 coding DNA: TGTGCCAGCAGTTACTCGACAGGGGCTAATTCACCCCTCCACTTT. Its translation is CASSYSTGANSPLHF.

This sequence joins TRBV20-1 and TRBJ2-7; a possible D gene is TRBD1 (6 bases). The CDR3 has 11 amino acids. Germline CDR1 reads DFQATT; CDR2 reads SNEGSKA (reference sequence). Trimming took off 2 bases at V and 7 bases at J, with 9 bases between the two ends. The CDR3 region is CSARQGTEQYF. DNA of the CDR3: TGCAGTGCTAGACAGGGGACGGAGCAGTACTTC.

This clone was picked up a small number of times. The germline gene is not matched at one end of the junction; a read error may be the cause. The gene calls are TRBV19 and TRBJ2-7, with 8 positions matching TRBD2. The CDR3 totals 15 residues. Germline V gene data show CDR1 as LNHDA and CDR2 as SQIVND (reference sequence). The CDR3 DNA sequence: TGTGCCAGTAGTATAGGGGGACTAGTCTCCAACGAGCAGTACTTC. This gives the protein CASSIGGLVSNEQYF.

The CDR3 sequence is CASSLGSELNTEAFF. CDR3 DNA: TGCGCCAGCAGCTTGGGTTCCGAATTGAACACTGAAGCTTTCTTT. The rearrangement joins TRBV5-1 to TRBJ1-1; D is ambiguous. Trimming shortened V by 0 bases and J by 0 bases, and 9 bases separated the two germline ends. This CDR3 has 15 residues. Germline V gives CDR1 SGHRS, CDR2 YFSETQ.

This clone was seen more than once but under ten times. The V call is TRBV6-6, the J call TRBJ1-3, with D possibly TRBD1 on 6 matching bases. Trimming took 6 bases from V and 2 from J, leaving 14 bases between them. This CDR3 spans 15 amino acids. The germline V gene has CDR1 MNHNY and CDR2 SVGAGI (reference sequence). The CDR3 loop reads CASSRSRGTGNTIYF. CDR3 in DNA: TGTGCCAGCAGCCGATCAAGGGGGACTGGAAACACCATATATTTT.

This clone was seen a few times. The chain joins TRBV19 to TRBJ2-1, with 7 bases lining up with TRBD1. The V gene end was trimmed by 4 bases and the J gene end by 2 bases; junction bases not matched to a gene: 5. The CDR3 is made up of 15 amino acids. Germline V gene data show CDR1 as LNHDA and CDR2 as SQIVND (reference sequence). CDR3 in amino acids: CASSTLDRTYNEQFF. In nucleotides, the CDR3 is TGTGCCAGTAGTACCTTGGACAGGACCTACAATGAGCAGTTCTTC.